Listed below are T cell receptor beta chains from one sample, sequenced in a study of shared clonotypes between healthy human individuals. Profiled with immunoSEQ multiplex PCR; TCRdb holds only in-frame clones, not every one. The table includes fewer than 2.5 million clones, 93% detected once. Sequencing input: naive CD4+ T cells from PBMCs. The receptors were sampled from a young man in good health. Some clones in this sample may be carry-over from other donors' samples. The CDR3 runs from the conserved cysteine through the conserved F or W. A D gene is named only where the DNA matches it firmly. Size is stated for part of the rows, as once, few or many counts, or as a class when the clone is expanded.

clone_size	v_call	j_call	d_call	cdr3_nt	cdr3_aa
NA	TRBV5-1	TRBJ2-5	NA	TGCGCCAGCAGCCCTGGACCTTCTGGAGAGACCCAGTACTTC	CASSPGPSGETQYF
NA	TRBV29-1	TRBJ2-1	TRBD1	TGCAGCGTTGAACCTGGGACAGGGCCATTTTACAATGAGCAGTTCTTC	CSVEPGTGPFYNEQFF
NA	TRBV6-1	TRBJ1-5	NA	TGTGCCAGCAGTGAAGATGAACGGGGTCGTCAGCCCCAGCATTTT	CASSEDERGRQPQHF
NA	TRBV7-7	TRBJ2-2	TRBD1	TGTGCCAGCAGCCCGCGACAGGGCGGGGAGCTGTTTTTT	CASSPRQGGELFF
NA	TRBV7-6	TRBJ2-5	NA	TGTGCCAGCAGCTCGGGACGAAGGGGAGAGACCCAGTACTTC	CASSSGRRGETQYF
NA	TRBV30	TRBJ1-2	NA	TGTGCCTGGAGTGTACTGGGCCAGCAGTATGGCTACACCTTC	CAWSVLGQQYGYTF
NA	TRBV4-1	TRBJ1-1	NA	TGCGCCAGCAGCCAACGAGGATTGAATCTGAACACTGAAGCTTTCTTT	CASSQRGLNLNTEAFF
NA	TRBV10-3	TRBJ1-2	NA	TGTGCCATCACCGCATCAGGGCCCGGCTACACCTTC	CAITASGPGYTF
NA	TRBV11-2	TRBJ2-1	NA	TGTGCCAGCAGCCAACGAGGGACAATCAATGAGCAGTTCTTC	CASSQRGTINEQFF
NA	TRBV4-3	TRBJ2-2	NA	TGCGCCAGCAGCCAAAGGGGCGAGGGAATGGGATGGAACACCGGGGAGCTGTTTTTT	CASSQRGEGMGWNTGELFF
once	TRBV11-1	TRBJ2-5	NA	TGTGCCAGCAGCTTAGAACATCCAGGGACCCAGTACTTC	CASSLEHPGTQYF
NA	TRBV7-8	TRBJ2-3	NA	TGTGCCAGCAGCTTCGTGGGAAATACGCAGTATTTT	CASSFVGNTQYF
NA	TRBV6-5	TRBJ2-1	TRBD2	TGTGCCAGCAGTCCGGGACTAGTCCAACCGAAGCAGTTCTTC	CASSPGLVQPKQFF
NA	TRBV6-6	TRBJ2-3	TRBD1	TGTGCCAGCAGTTACTCCGGGACAGGTAGCACAGATACGCAGTATTTT	CASSYSGTGSTDTQYF
NA	TRBV10-1	TRBJ1-5	NA	TGCGCCAGCCCTATGTACAGGAACAATCAGCCCCAGCATTTT	CASPMYRNNQPQHF
NA	TRBV14	TRBJ1-1	NA	TGTGCCAGCAGCAAGACAGAGAACACTGAAGCTTTCTTT	CASSKTENTEAFF
NA	TRBV27	TRBJ2-5	TRBD2	TGTGCCAGCACCCTTCTAGCGGGAGGGATGGAGACCCAGTACTTC	CASTLLAGGMETQYF
NA	TRBV5-1	TRBJ1-2	TRBD1	TGCGCCAGCAGCTTGGGAGGGACAGGGCTGGCTGGCTACACCTTC	CASSLGGTGLAGYTF
NA	TRBV10-3	TRBJ2-6	NA	TGTGCCATCATGCAGGGGCTTTCACCTGGGGCCAACGTCCTGACTTTC	CAIMQGLSPGANVLTF
NA	TRBV27	TRBJ2-2	NA	TGTGCCAGCTCTTCTTGGACGCAAACGAACACCGGGGAGCTGTTTTTT	CASSSWTQTNTGELFF
NA	TRBV5-1	TRBJ2-1	TRBD2	TGCGCCAGCAGCTTGGCCTTAGGTTCTAGCGGGAAGTTCTTC	CASSLALGSSGKFF
NA	TRBV4-2	TRBJ2-5	NA	TGTGCCAGCAGCCTTACTAGTTTACAAGAGACCCAGTACTTC	CASSLTSLQETQYF
once	TRBV28	TRBJ2-5	NA	TGTGCCAGCGGGGGACAGGCCGCGGGAGATGAGACCCAGTACTTC	CASGGQAAGDETQYF
NA	TRBV5-1	TRBJ2-7	NA	TGCGCCAGCAGCTCCGGGACGGACCCCTACGAGCAGTACTTC	CASSSGTDPYEQYF
NA	TRBV5-1	TRBJ2-5	TRBD1	TGCGCCAGCAGCTCAGAAACAGGACAGGTACAGACCCAGTACTTC	CASSSETGQVQTQYF
NA	TRBV5-6	TRBJ1-4	TRBD1	TGTGCCAGCAGTCTGAGGGGGCTGGAGGAAAAACTGTTTTTT	CASSLRGLEEKLFF
NA	TRBV4-1	TRBJ1-3	NA	TGCGCCAGCAGCCACTCAATGGAGAGGGTCGGGAACACCATATATTTT	CASSHSMERVGNTIYF
NA	TRBV6-6	TRBJ1-5	TRBD1	TGTGCCAGCAGTCCCAACCAGGGGGCGGGTGGACAGCCCCAGCATTTT	CASSPNQGAGGQPQHF
NA	TRBV11-2	TRBJ2-1	TRBD1	TGTGCCAGCAGCTCTCTGTGGGGGGACAGGGGCTACGTAGGGCAGTTCTTC	CASSSLWGDRGYVGQFF
NA	TRBV30	TRBJ2-5	NA	TGTGCCTGTGGGGCCCAGAACCAAGAGACCCAGTACTTC	CACGAQNQETQYF
NA	TRBV6-5	TRBJ2-3	NA	TGTGCCGTTTGGGTAGGGCCAGATACGCAGTATTTT	CAVWVGPDTQYF
NA	TRBV7-9	TRBJ2-1	TRBD1	TGTGCCAGCAGGCGACAGGGTGAGCAGTTCTTC	CASRRQGEQFF
NA	TRBV7-9	TRBJ2-7	NA	TGTGCCAGCAGCTTATCGCAGGCCTACGAGCAGTACTTC	CASSLSQAYEQYF
NA	TRBV28	TRBJ2-2	NA	TGTGCCAGCAGCCGAGGGGGGCCCGGGGAGCTGTTTTTT	CASSRGGPGELFF
few	TRBV4-3	TRBJ2-1	NA	TGCGCCAGCAGCCCCTGGAGCTCCTACAATGAGCAGTTCTTC	CASSPWSSYNEQFF
NA	TRBV6-1	TRBJ2-3	TRBD2	TGTGCCAGCACGCGGCTAGCGGCAACAGATACGCAGTATTTT	CASTRLAATDTQYF
NA	TRBV29-1	TRBJ2-7	TRBD2	TGCAGCGTCCGGGGGGGTAGGACCGAGCAGTACTTC	CSVRGGRTEQYF
few	TRBV7-3	TRBJ2-3	NA	TGTGCCAGCAGCTTAACTGCAGATACGCAGTATTTT	CASSLTADTQYF
NA	TRBV28	TRBJ2-7	NA	TGTGCCAGCAGTTTCAGTCTAGCGTCGAGCTCCTACGAGCAGTACTTC	CASSFSLASSSYEQYF
once	TRBV9	TRBJ1-1	NA	TGTGCCAGCAGCACCCATCATTCGGACAACACTGAAGCTTTCTTT	CASSTHHSDNTEAFF
NA	TRBV6-1	TRBJ2-3	TRBD2	TGTGCCAGCAGTGCATTCCCGGGGGGGAGGGCCACAGATACGCAGTATTTT	CASSAFPGGRATDTQYF
NA	TRBV28	TRBJ2-1	NA	TGTGCCAGCAGCTCCCTGTCCCCGGGATCCTACAATGAGCAGTTCTTC	CASSSLSPGSYNEQFF
NA	TRBV6-1	TRBJ2-1	NA	TGTGCCAGCGACGGACTTTCCTTCAATGAGCAGTTCTTC	CASDGLSFNEQFF